The 31 T cell receptor beta chains listed next were all sequenced from one sample in a study of blood T cells in healthy people across ages (dated by TCRdb to the mid-2010s). Libraries came from 5' RACE. Sequencing instrument: Illumina HiSeq 2500. A second about 7 to 11 cycle PCR used a sample-barcoded 5' primer and a J-beta primer mix. Through fastp at Q25 and MiXCR, TCRdb rebuilt clones from the public reads, retaining in-frame beta chains. Rows merge per CDR3 protein into single entries with the most common DNA and genes. For this sample the table gives 1.5 million to 2 million distinct CDR3 sequences, of which around 36% were detected only once. Together, the top ten hold 11% of the sample. The sequenced sample was blood. The receptor source for this set is a woman under 40 in good health.

The chain employs TRBV27 and TRBJ2-2; D is uncertain. Trimming removed 3 bases from V and 5 bases from J, with 10 bases in between. The CDR3 is 14 residues long. Germline V gives CDR1 MNHEY, CDR2 SMNVEV (reference sequence). The CDR3 loop is CASSFLPATGELFF. In DNA, the CDR3 is TGTGCCAGCAGTTTCCTCCCTGCAACCGGGGAGCTGTTTTTT.

The chain links TRBV7-3 to TRBJ2-5; 10 nucleotides agree with TRBD1. CDR1 SGHTA and CDR2 FQGTGA come from the germline V gene. After removal of 4 bases from V and 11 bases from J, the junction contained 7 bases not matched to a gene. The CDR3 loop spans 13 amino acids. DNA for the CDR3: TGTGCCAGCAGCTCGACAGGGGGCGGGGAGCAGTACTTC. It codes for CASSSTGGGEQYF.

J is TRBJ2-1 and V is TRBV12-5; D call uncertain. The V gene lost 5 bases and the J gene lost 5 bases, with 7 bases spanning the gap. Germline CDR1 is LGHNT and CDR2 is FRNRAP. This CDR3 contains 12 residues. In DNA form, the CDR3 reads TGTGCTAGTGGTCCGTGGGACAATGAGCAGTTCTTC. Translation: CASGPWDNEQFF.

This clonotype was counted many times. In nucleotides, the CDR3 is TGCAGCGTTCCAGGGGGGGGTAAAGAGCAGTACTTC. Translating gives CSVPGGGKEQYF. This sequence joins TRBV29-1 and TRBJ2-7; D may match TRBD1 or TRBD2 (7 bases each). The V gene lost 5 bases and the J gene lost 7 bases, with 15 bases spanning the gap. Germline V gene data show CDR1 as SQVTM and CDR2 as ANQGSEA. The CDR3 totals 12 residues.

This clonotype was found a few times. The rearrangement links TRBV5-1 to TRBJ1-2; D perhaps matches TRBD1 (6 bases). The V gene lost 2 bases and the J gene lost 3 bases, with 17 bases spanning the gap. Germline V CDR1 and CDR2: SGHRS, YFSETQ. The CDR3 is 16 residues long. The CDR3 protein is CASSFLPDRIDYGYTF. CDR3 DNA: TGCGCCAGCAGCTTTCTCCCCGACAGGATCGACTATGGCTACACCTTC.

This clonotype was counted between two and nine times. V usage is TRBV20-1 and J usage is TRBJ2-1; unclear D gene. The V gene's germline CDR1 is DFQATT and CDR2 SNEGSKA (reference sequence). The CDR3 is made up of 12 amino acids. The CDR3 nucleotides are TGCAGCTCAAGCGCCGCCTACAATGAGCAGTTCTTC. Protein: CSSSAAYNEQFF.

This rearrangement joins TRBV3-1 to TRBJ1-2, with D uncertain. The CDR3 is 12 amino acids. Looked up from germline, CDR1 is LGHDT and CDR2 is YNNKEL (reference sequence). V was cut by 0 bases and J by 5 bases, with 4 bases left in between. The CDR3 nucleotides read TGTGCCAGCAGCCAAGATTGGTATGGCTACACCTTC. Translation gives CASSQDWYGYTF.

The chain couples TRBV14 to TRBJ2-5; 13 nucleotides line up with TRBD2. The CDR3 has 14 residues. Germline lookup yields CDR1 SGHDN and CDR2 FVKESK. Germline trimming cut 1 base from V and 11 bases from J; bases unmatched to any gene: 4. CDR3 region: CASSQGTSGSWQYF. CDR3 nucleotide sequence: TGTGCCAGCAGCCAAGGGACTAGCGGGAGTTGGCAGTACTTC.

This clonotype has just one count. This chain links TRBV11-2 with TRBJ2-5; 12 nucleotides agree with TRBD2. The germline gives CDR1 SGHAT, CDR2 FQNNGV. The CDR3 has 17 residues. V gave up 1 base and J gave up 2 bases; unmatched junction bases: 5. The CDR3 region has the DNA TGTGCCAGCAGCTTAGTAGGGACTAGCGGGCCACAAGAGACCCAGTACTTC. It yields the protein CASSLVGTSGPQETQYF.

The CDR3 region has the DNA TGTGCCAGCAGCCAAGATATCAGGGGCTACGAGCAGTACTTC. Its protein is CASSQDIRGYEQYF. The chain carries TRBV14 and TRBJ2-7; D possibly corresponds to TRBD1 (6 bases). The V gene lost 0 bases and the J gene lost 3 bases, with 9 bases spanning the gap. The germline V gene encodes CDR1 SGHDN and CDR2 FVKESK. CDR3 length equals 14 residues. The entire variable domain, with the rest obtained from reference TRBV14 and TRBJ2-7, is as follows: EAGVTQFPSHSVIEKGQTVTLRCDPISGHDNLYWYRRVMGKEIKFLLHFVKESKQDESGMPNNRFLAERTGGTYSTLKVQPAELEDSGVYFCASSQDIRGYEQYFGPGTRLTVT.

A word on this clonotype: One end of the junction does not line up with germline, which may come from a read error. J is TRBJ1-2 and V is TRBV12-3 or TRBV12-4, with a tentative D call TRBD1 (5 bases). The CDR3 consists of 13 residues. The CDR3 DNA reads as TGTGCCAGCAGTTTCCCCGGGACCTATAGCTACACCTTC. Protein: CASSFPGTYSYTF.

The chain joins TRBV7-2 to TRBJ2-7; D unresolved. The CDR3 is 14 residues long. Between the trimmed V and J ends, which lost 1 base and 11 bases, there was a span of 18 bases. Germline CDR1 SGHTA, CDR2 FQGNSA. CDR3: CASSLGSLYPVKYF. The DNA of the CDR3 is TGTGCCAGCAGCTTAGGGAGCCTCTATCCAGTGAAGTACTTC.

The CDR3 DNA reads TGTGCCAGCAGTTACGGTACAGGGGATTACTATGGCTACACCTTC. Its translation is CASSYGTGDYYGYTF. V and J are TRBV6-2 or TRBV6-3 and TRBJ1-2; 7 nucleotides match TRBD1. Looked up from germline, CDR1 is MNHEY and CDR2 is SVGEGT. This CDR3 has 15 amino acids. The trim removed 2 bases at V and 3 bases at J, leaving 6 bases unmatched.

This clonotype was found a few times. The chain joins TRBV3-1 to TRBJ2-5, with D tentatively TRBD2 (5 bases). The germline V and J ends were trimmed by 7 bases and 3 bases, with 15 bases remaining between them. Germline V lookup: CDR1 LGHDT, CDR2 YNNKEL (reference sequence). The CDR3 extends over 14 amino acids. CDR3 sequence reads: CASTNGEGEETQYF. CDR3 DNA: TGTGCCAGCACAAATGGAGAGGGTGAAGAGACCCAGTACTTC.

The V gene is TRBV7-9, the J gene TRBJ2-3, with 8 bases that match TRBD2. V lost 4 bases to trimming and J lost 1 base; unmatched junction nucleotides: 13. CDR3 size: 18 residues. Looked up from germline, CDR1 is SEHNR and CDR2 is FQNEAQ (reference sequence). CDR3 sequence reads: CASSYGTGRARGTDTQYF. The CDR3 bases are TGTGCCAGCAGCTACGGAACCGGGAGGGCGAGAGGCACAGATACGCAGTATTTT.

The chain combines TRBV20-1 with TRBJ2-1; 10 bases line up with TRBD2. The CDR3 spans 17 residues. The germline V gene has CDR1 DFQATT and CDR2 SNEGSKA (reference sequence). V lost 5 bases, J lost 5 bases, and 15 bases stayed unmatched. CDR3 protein: CSAVDLLAGAWNNEQFF. Written as DNA, the CDR3 is TGCAGTGCTGTAGATTTGCTAGCGGGAGCTTGGAACAATGAGCAGTTCTTC.

This rearrangement joins TRBV28 to TRBJ1-5; D is possibly TRBD1 (5 bases). This CDR3 comprises 14 residues. Trimming took 6 bases from V and 1 from J, leaving 10 bases between them. From germline, CDR1 is MDHEN and CDR2 SYDVKM. As DNA, the CDR3 is TGTGCCAGCAGGGGGCTAAGGAGCAATCAGCCCCAGCATTTT. Encoded protein: CASRGLRSNQPQHF. The variable domain in full, with the rest retrieved from reference TRBV28 and TRBJ1-5, is DVKVTQSSRYLVKRTGEKVFLECVQDMDHENMFWYRQDPGLGLRLIYFSYDVKMKEKGDIPEGYSVSREKKERFSLILESASTNQTSMYLCASRGLRSNQPQHFGDGTRLSIL.

The gene calls are TRBV11-2 and TRBJ1-2; no clear D. CDR3 length equals 15 residues. Germline V gene data show CDR1 as SGHAT and CDR2 as FQNNGV. V lost 0 bases to trimming and J lost 4 bases, with 12 bases between them. The CDR3 DNA reads TGTGCCAGCAGCTTAGATGGCGGTAACATCTATGGCTACACCTTC. Protein product: CASSLDGGNIYGYTF. The full variable domain, with the rest looked up from reference TRBV11-2 and TRBJ1-2, is EAGVAQSPRYKIIEKRQSVAFWCNPISGHATLYWYQQILGQGPKLLIQFQNNGVVDDSQLPKDRFSAERLKGVDSTLKIQPAKLEDSAVYLCASSLDGGNIYGYTFGSGTRLTVV.

This clonotype has a count of ten or more. The chain joins TRBV4-1 to TRBJ1-1; D not resolved. The CDR3 extends over 16 amino acids. Germline CDR1 reads MGHRA; CDR2 reads YSYEKL. Deletions cut 0 bases from V and 4 bases from J, with 15 bases between. The CDR3 here is CASSQDRNSRGTEAFF. The CDR3 coding sequence is TGCGCCAGCAGCCAAGATAGGAACAGCCGGGGCACTGAAGCTTTCTTT.

This clonotype was found a few times. CDR3 sequence (DNA): TGTGCCTGGAGTGGACAGCCCTACGAGCAGTACTTC. It specifies CAWSGQPYEQYF. The rearrangement uses TRBV30 and TRBJ2-7, with TRBD1 as a possible D gene (5 bases). Germline CDR1 reads GTSNPN; CDR2 reads SVGIG (reference sequence). Trimming took off 1 base at V and 2 bases at J, with 6 bases between the two ends. The CDR3 has 12 residues.

This sequence joins TRBV5-1 and TRBJ2-7; a weak D match, TRBD1 (5 bases). The CDR3 has 14 amino acids. V gave up 7 bases and J gave up 6 bases, with 20 bases separating them. CDR1 and CDR2 from the germline V gene are SGHRS and YFSETQ. CDR3 DNA: TGCGCCAGCTGTGGACACTCAGTTCCCTGCGAGCAGTACTTC. Encoded protein: CASCGHSVPCEQYF. Using reference TRBV5-1 and TRBJ2-7 for the parts outside the CDR3, the full variable domain is KAGVTQTPRYLIKTRGQQVTLSCSPISGHRSVSWYQQTPGQGLQFLFEYFSETQRNKGNFPGRFSGRQFSNSRSEMNVSTLELGDSALYLCASCGHSVPCEQYFGPGTRLTVT.

Regarding this clonotype: This clone may be a read error of a much larger clone one base away. This chain joins TRBV29-1 and TRBJ2-7; perhaps D is TRBD1 or TRBD2 (5 bases each). CDR3 length: 14 amino acids. Germline CDR1 and CDR2: SQVTM and ANQGSEA. Trimming took off 4 bases at V and 4 bases at J, with 17 bases between the two ends. Here the CDR3 DNA reads TGCAGCGTTGTTACATGGGGACGGGCGTACGAGCAGTACTTC. Its translation is CSVVTWGRAYEQYF.

CDR3 residues: CASRKGLVGGSEAQYF. The CDR3 DNA is TGCGCCAGCAGGAAGGGGCTAGTGGGAGGAAGTGAGGCCCAGTACTTC. The chain joins TRBV5-1 to TRBJ2-7, with D possibly matching TRBD2 (6 bases). The germline CDR1 and CDR2 sequences are SGHRS and YFSETQ. The CDR3 extends over 16 amino acids. V lost 5 bases and J 10 bases, leaving 28 bases between the germline ends.

With respect to this clonotype: This may stem from a read error, because a much larger clone lies one nucleotide away. This chain joins TRBV29-1 and TRBJ2-1; D is unclear. V was clipped by 5 bases and J by 5 bases, with 28 bases between them. This CDR3 comprises 18 residues. In germline, CDR1 is SQVTM, CDR2 ANQGSEA. CDR3 loop: CSVRDKRKGDLGNNEQFF. Written as DNA, the CDR3 is TGCAGCGTTCGCGATAAGAGGAAAGGAGATTTAGGGAACAATGAGCAGTTCTTC.

The chain is built from TRBV7-9 and TRBJ2-7; D remains unclear. Germline-derived CDR1 and CDR2 are SEHNR and FQNEAQ (reference sequence). V was cut by 1 base and J by 1 base, with 14 bases left in between. CDR3 size: 16 residues. The CDR3 sequence is CASSLGDDGFSYEQYF. CDR3 nucleotides: TGTGCCAGCAGCTTAGGAGATGACGGATTTTCCTACGAGCAGTACTTC.

Only a few counts were recorded for this clonotype. The J gene is TRBJ1-2, the V gene TRBV7-8; 7 positions match TRBD1. V lost 5 bases to trimming and J lost 4 bases; unmatched junction nucleotides: 13. Germline CDR1 is SGHVS and CDR2 is FQNEAQ. CDR3 length: 16 residues. CDR3 coding DNA: TGTGCCAGCAGCCCATCGACAGGGTCCCTTCCCTATGGCTACACCTTC. Amino acid sequence: CASSPSTGSLPYGYTF.

The rearrangement links TRBV2 to TRBJ1-1; D perhaps matches TRBD1 (5 bases). Per the germline V gene, CDR1 is SNHLY and CDR2 is FYNNEI. This CDR3 is built from 14 residues. Deletions cut 4 bases from V and 0 bases from J, with 9 bases between. The CDR3 DNA is TGTGCCAGCAGTGTGGGGCACATGAACACTGAAGCTTTCTTT. Translating gives CASSVGHMNTEAFF.

V usage is TRBV27 and J usage is TRBJ2-7; D uncertain. The CDR3 length is 15 residues. V was pared by 6 bases and J by 6 bases, with 21 bases between. Germline V gene data show CDR1 as MNHEY and CDR2 as SMNVEV (reference sequence). In nucleotides, the CDR3 is TGTGCCAGCAGCGTCGAAGGGCCTCTCTCGGGCGAGCAGTACTTC. Translated: CASSVEGPLSGEQYF.

There are a few counts of this clonotype. The CDR3 DNA reads as TGTGCCAGCATTCTGACAGGGTCCAGCGGCTACACCTTC. This translates into CASILTGSSGYTF. The genes are TRBV2 and TRBJ1-2, with 7 bases matching TRBD1. CDR1 and CDR2 from the germline V gene are SNHLY and FYNNEI. This CDR3 contains 13 residues. Unmatched junction bases numbered 10, after V lost 7 bases and J lost 8 bases.

The J gene is TRBJ2-2, the V gene TRBV20-1; a possible D gene is TRBD2 (6 bases). Germline assignment: CDR1 DFQATT and CDR2 SNEGSKA (reference sequence). The CDR3 covers 14 residues. V was cut by 0 bases and J by 3 bases, with 8 bases left in between. The CDR3 is CSARDGSYTGELFF. The CDR3 DNA reads TGCAGTGCTAGAGACGGGAGTTACACCGGGGAGCTGTTTTTT.

This clonotype was counted ten times or more. This chain connects TRBV7-2 to TRBJ2-7; D is undetermined. CDR3 length: 14 amino acids. V lost 5 bases and J 3 bases, leaving 14 bases between the germline ends. Germline V CDR1 and CDR2: SGHTA, FQGNSA. DNA for the CDR3: TGTGCCAGCAGCGTAGAAAATAGAAACTACGAGCAGTACTTC. It encodes CASSVENRNYEQYF.